These T cell receptor beta chains were read from a single sample in a study of blood T cell repertoires in COVID-19. Profiled with immunoSEQ multiplex PCR; TCRdb holds only in-frame clones, not every one. In the table there are about 76,000 clones, about 83% of which are singletons. Sequenced input: peripheral blood. Receptors were obtained from an elderly man with acute or convalescent COVID-19. The CDR3 runs from the conserved cysteine through the conserved F or W. Fields, in order: J gene, D gene, V gene, clone size, CDR3 protein, CDR3 DNA. The D gene is left open where the match is weak. Expanded clones are given a class, and other clones once, few, many or no size at all.

>TRBJ1-5|.|TRBV19|.
CASTRGGASDQPQHF
TGTGCCAGCACGCGGGGGGGCGCGTCCGATCAGCCCCAGCATTTT
>TRBJ2-2|TRBD2|TRBV4-1|.
CASSRAGGGAGTGELFF
TGCGCCAGCAGCCGGGCCGGCGGGGGGGCTGGCACCGGGGAGCTGTTTTTT
>TRBJ2-7|.|TRBV7-9|.
CASRPGQLGSEQYF
TGTGCCAGCAGACCTGGACAGCTCGGCTCCGAGCAGTACTTC
>TRBJ1-1|.|TRBV2|.
CASSRQQNTEAFF
TGTGCCAGCAGTCGACAGCAGAACACTGAAGCTTTCTTT
>TRBJ1-5|.|TRBV24-1|.
CATTYRVSNQPQHF
TGTGCCACCACCTACAGGGTTAGCAATCAGCCCCAGCATTTT
>TRBJ1-4|TRBD1|TRBV18|.
CASSLGQGGTNEKLFF
TGTGCCAGCTCACTTGGACAGGGAGGAACTAATGAAAAACTGTTTTTT
>TRBJ1-2|.|TRBV28|.
CASSLLQSYGYTF
TGTGCCAGCAGTTTATTACAAAGCTATGGCTACACCTTC
>TRBJ1-6|.|TRBV6-4|.
CASSSIRVPYNSPLHF
TGTGCCAGCAGCTCAATCAGGGTCCCCTATAATTCACCCCTCCACTTT
>TRBJ1-2|TRBD1|TRBV19|.
CASSPGTENSNYGYTF
TGTGCCAGTAGTCCCGGGACAGAGAATTCTAACTATGGCTACACCTTC
>TRBJ2-3|TRBD1|TRBV15|.
CATSQGQGTDTQYF
TGTGCCACCAGTCAGGGACAGGGCACAGATACGCAGTATTTT
>TRBJ1-5|.|TRBV20-1|once
CSASQGIEPQHF
TGCAGTGCTAGTCAGGGGATTGAGCCCCAGCATTTT
>TRBJ2-1|TRBD2|TRBV6-5|.
CASSPGLGMDDEQFF
TGTGCCAGCAGTCCCGGACTAGGGATGGACGATGAGCAGTTCTTC
>TRBJ1-1|.|TRBV25-1|.
CASSVSGVGTEAFF
TGTGCCAGCAGTGTATCGGGGGTAGGGACTGAAGCTTTCTTT
>TRBJ2-3|.|TRBV7-8|.
CASSLYRDRGGDTQYF
TGTGCCAGCAGCTTATACAGGGATCGAGGGGGAGATACGCAGTATTTT
>TRBJ2-1|TRBD2|TRBV2|.
CASSAGLAFNNEQFF
TGTGCCAGCAGCGCAGGACTAGCGTTTAACAATGAGCAGTTCTTC
>TRBJ2-4|.|TRBV7-2|.
CASTTRADRAKNIQYF
TGTGCCAGCACCACGCGGGCGGATCGGGCCAAAAACATTCAGTACTTC
>TRBJ1-4|.|TRBV7-9|.
CASSRDIATNEKLFF
TGTGCCAGCAGCCGGGACATCGCAACTAATGAAAAACTGTTTTTT
>TRBJ1-2|.|TRBV2|.
CASNPDYGYTF
TGTGCCAGTAATCCCGACTATGGCTACACCTTC